Below, one T cell receptor (beta chain) is given with its context. Its antigen remains unknown. TCRdb's table, derived via immunoSEQ multiplex PCR, lists solely in-frame clones and lacks some. This sample has about 84,000 clones, with roughly 89% found just once. This record comes from a study of OX40 agonist ivuxolimab in advanced cancers. General observations from the study: The average count of expanded clones was higher among CD8+ T cells than among CD4+. Expanded peripheral T-cell antigen specificity went undetermined.

The V end was cut by 7 bases, the J end by 4 bases, with 16 bases between. CDR3 length: 14 amino acids. Looked up from germline, CDR1 is MDHEN and CDR2 is SYDVKM. This chain joins TRBV28 and TRBJ1-1; a weak D match, TRBD1 (5 bases). The sequencing here drew on CD4+ or CD8+ T cells sorted from blood, taken in a trial of the OX40 agonist ivuxolimab. The sequence came from an adult with an advanced solid tumor such as melanoma, head and neck, liver or kidney cancer. CDR3 amino acids: CASIYPPGGTEAFF. The CDR3 DNA sequence: TGTGCCAGCATATATCCGCCCGGGGGCACTGAAGCTTTCTTT.